Detailed here is one TCR beta chain. The source of the sample is a study of low-dose radiotherapy and immunotherapy resistance in tumors. Sample time point: before trial treatment. Priming of first-strand cDNA relied on TRAV- and TRBV-specific primers (covering alpha and beta chains). TCRs were put through roughly 20 PCR cycles of amplification with Phusion. A constant-region primer and the V-primer adapter served as the primer pair. Using its own MiXCR run on the reads, TCRdb lists one record per CDR3 protein. The sample lists tens of thousands of distinct CDR3 sequences, roughly 19% seen once, with roughly 2.8% in the top ten. The CDR3 runs to 18 residues. Trimming cost V 6 bases and J 7 bases; bases outside gene matches: 19.

This material consisted of PBMCs, taken before treatment. This sequence was found in a male donor with prostate cancer. The chain is built from TRBV12-3 or TRBV12-4 and TRBJ2-1; TRBD2 agrees at 9 bases. The CDR3 sequence: CASSFEGVGGGARNEQFF. In DNA, the CDR3 is TGTGCCAGCAGCTTCGAAGGGGTAGGCGGGGGGGCCAGGAATGAGCAGTTCTTC.